This T cell receptor beta chain was captured by sequencing in a study of OX40 agonist ivuxolimab in advanced cancers. Study details: Three partial responders included one hepatocellular carcinoma patient and two cutaneous melanoma patients.

Samples of blood were obtained at baseline, on cycle 4 day 1, and on cycle 7 day 1. Clones were sequenced by immunoSEQ multiplex PCR, and TCRdb holds only the in-frame ones, with some missing. The sample has more than 75,000 clones, around 83% seen once. This CDR3 region has 12 residues. V lost 5 bases to trimming and J lost 3 bases; unmatched junction nucleotides: 3. Germline V gene sequence: CDR1 SQVTM, CDR2 ANQGSEA. A word on this clone: Its target is not known.

Study observations and caveats: No antigen was identified for the clonally expanded peripheral T cells.

The sequencing here drew on CD4+ or CD8+ T cells sorted from blood, taken in a trial of the OX40 agonist ivuxolimab. The chain joins TRBV29-1 to TRBJ2-7; 8 positions agree with TRBD1. The clonotype originates from an adult with an advanced solid tumor such as melanoma, head and neck, liver or kidney cancer. In nucleotides, the CDR3 is TGCAGCGTTAGGACAGGGAACTACGAGCAGTACTTC. Its protein is CSVRTGNYEQYF.